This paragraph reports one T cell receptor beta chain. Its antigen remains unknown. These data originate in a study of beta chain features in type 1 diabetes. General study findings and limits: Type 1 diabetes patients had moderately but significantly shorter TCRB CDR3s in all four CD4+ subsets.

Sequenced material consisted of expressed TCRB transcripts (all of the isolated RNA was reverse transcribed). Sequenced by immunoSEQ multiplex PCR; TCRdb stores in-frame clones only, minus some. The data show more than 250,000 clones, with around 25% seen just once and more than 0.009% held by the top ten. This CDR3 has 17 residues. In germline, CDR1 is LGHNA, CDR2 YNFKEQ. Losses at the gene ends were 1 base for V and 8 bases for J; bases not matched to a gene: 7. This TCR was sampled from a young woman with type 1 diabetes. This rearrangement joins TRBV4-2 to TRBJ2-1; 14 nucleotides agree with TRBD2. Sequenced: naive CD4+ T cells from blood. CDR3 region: CASSQGGLAGELDEQFF. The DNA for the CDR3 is TGTGCCAGCAGCCAAGGGGGACTAGCGGGAGAATTGGATGAGCAGTTCTTC.